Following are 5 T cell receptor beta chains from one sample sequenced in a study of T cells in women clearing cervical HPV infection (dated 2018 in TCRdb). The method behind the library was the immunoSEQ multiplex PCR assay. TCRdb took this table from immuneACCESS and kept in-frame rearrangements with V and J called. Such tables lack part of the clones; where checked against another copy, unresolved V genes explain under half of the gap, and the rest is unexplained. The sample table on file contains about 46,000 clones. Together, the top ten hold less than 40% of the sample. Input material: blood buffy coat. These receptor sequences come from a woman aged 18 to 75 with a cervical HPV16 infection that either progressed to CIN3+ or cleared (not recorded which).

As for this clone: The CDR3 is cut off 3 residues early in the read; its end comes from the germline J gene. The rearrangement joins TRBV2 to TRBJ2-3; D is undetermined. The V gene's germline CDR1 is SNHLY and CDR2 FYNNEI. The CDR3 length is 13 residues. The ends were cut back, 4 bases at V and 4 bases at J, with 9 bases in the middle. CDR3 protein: CASSGVGSDTQYF. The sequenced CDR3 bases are TGTGCCAGCAGTGGAGTCGGGTCAGATACG.

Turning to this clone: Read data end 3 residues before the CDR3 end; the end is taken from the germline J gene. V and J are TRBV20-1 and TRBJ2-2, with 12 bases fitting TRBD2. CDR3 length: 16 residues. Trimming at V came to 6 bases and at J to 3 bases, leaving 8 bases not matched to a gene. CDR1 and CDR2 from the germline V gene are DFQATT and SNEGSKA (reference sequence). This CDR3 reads CSALPLAGGDTGELFF. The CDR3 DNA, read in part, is TGCAGTGCCCTCCCTCTAGCGGGAGGGGACACCGGGGAG.

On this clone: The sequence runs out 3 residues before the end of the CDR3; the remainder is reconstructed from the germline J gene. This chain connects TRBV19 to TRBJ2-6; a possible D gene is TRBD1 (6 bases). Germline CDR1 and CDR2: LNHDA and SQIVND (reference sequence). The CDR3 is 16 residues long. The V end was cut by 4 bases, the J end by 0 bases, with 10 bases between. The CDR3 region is CASSNQGGSGANVLTF. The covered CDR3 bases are TGTGCCAGTAGTAACCAAGGGGGCTCTGGGGCCAACGTC.

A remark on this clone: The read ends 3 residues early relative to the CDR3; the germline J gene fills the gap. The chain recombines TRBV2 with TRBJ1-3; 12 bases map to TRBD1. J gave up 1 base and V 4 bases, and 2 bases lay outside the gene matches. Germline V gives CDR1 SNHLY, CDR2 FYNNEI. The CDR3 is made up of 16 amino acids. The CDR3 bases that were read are TGTGCCAGCAGTGGGGACAGGGGGCTGTCTGGAAACACC. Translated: CASSGDRGLSGNT. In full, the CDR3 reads CASSGDRGLSGNTIYF.

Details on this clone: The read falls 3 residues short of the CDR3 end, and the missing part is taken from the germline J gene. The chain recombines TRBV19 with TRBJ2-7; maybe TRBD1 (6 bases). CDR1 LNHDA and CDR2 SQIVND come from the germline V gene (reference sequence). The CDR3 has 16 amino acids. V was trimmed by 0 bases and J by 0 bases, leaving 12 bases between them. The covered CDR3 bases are TGTGCCAGTAGTATAGAAGGTAGGACAGACTCCTACGAG. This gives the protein CASSIEGRTDSYE. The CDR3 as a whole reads CASSIEGRTDSYEQYF. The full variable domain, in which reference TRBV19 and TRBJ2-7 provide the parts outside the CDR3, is DGGITQSPKYLFRKEGQNVTLSCEQNLNHDAMYWYRQDPGQGLRLIYYSQIVNDFQKGDIAEGYSVSREKKESFPLTVTSAQKNPTAFYLCASSIEGRTDSYEQYFGPGTRLTVT.